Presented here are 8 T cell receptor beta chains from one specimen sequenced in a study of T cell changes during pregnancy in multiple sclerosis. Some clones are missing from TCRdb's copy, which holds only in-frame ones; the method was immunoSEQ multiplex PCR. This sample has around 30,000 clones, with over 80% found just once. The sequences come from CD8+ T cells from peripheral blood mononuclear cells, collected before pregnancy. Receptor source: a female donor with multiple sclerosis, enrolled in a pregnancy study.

Here the CDR3 reads CASSYAGPGSYEQYF. The DNA of the CDR3 is TGTGCCAGCAGTTACGCGGGCCCTGGATCCTACGAGCAGTACTTC. The V gene is TRBV6-5, the J gene TRBJ2-7; a possible D gene is TRBD2 (5 bases). V lost 2 bases and J lost 1, with 12 bases in between. CDR3 length: 15 amino acids. The germline V gene encodes CDR1 MNHEY and CDR2 SVGAGI.

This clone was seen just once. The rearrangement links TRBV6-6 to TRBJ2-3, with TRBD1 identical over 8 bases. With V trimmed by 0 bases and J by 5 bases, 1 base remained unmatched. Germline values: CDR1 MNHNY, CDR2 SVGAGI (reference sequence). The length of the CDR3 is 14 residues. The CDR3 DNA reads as TGTGCCAGCAGTTACTCCAGGGGGCGAGATACGCAGTATTTT. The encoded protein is CASSYSRGRDTQYF.

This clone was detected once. CDR3 in DNA: TGTGCCAGCAGCCCCTCGGACAGGGCTGGGAATGGCTACACCTTC. It encodes CASSPSDRAGNGYTF. The chain is built from TRBV27 and TRBJ1-2, with TRBD1 matching 8 bases. Germline CDR1 MNHEY, CDR2 SMNVEV (reference sequence). The CDR3 has 15 amino acids. V lost 6 bases, J lost 6 bases, and 12 bases stayed unmatched.

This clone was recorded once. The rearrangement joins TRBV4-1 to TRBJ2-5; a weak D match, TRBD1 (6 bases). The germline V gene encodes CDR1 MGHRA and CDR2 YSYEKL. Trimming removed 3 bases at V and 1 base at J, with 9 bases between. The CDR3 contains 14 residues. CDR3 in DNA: TGCGCCAGCAGCCACAAACAGGGCCAAGAGACCCAGTACTTC. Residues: CASSHKQGQETQYF.

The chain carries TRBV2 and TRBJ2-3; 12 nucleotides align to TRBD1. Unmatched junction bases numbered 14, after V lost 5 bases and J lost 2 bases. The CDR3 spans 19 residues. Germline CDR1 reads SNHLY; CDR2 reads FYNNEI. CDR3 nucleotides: TGTGCCAGCAGTCCGGGACAGGGGGCGTCTGAACGGATCACAGATACGCAGTATTTT. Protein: CASSPGQGASERITDTQYF.

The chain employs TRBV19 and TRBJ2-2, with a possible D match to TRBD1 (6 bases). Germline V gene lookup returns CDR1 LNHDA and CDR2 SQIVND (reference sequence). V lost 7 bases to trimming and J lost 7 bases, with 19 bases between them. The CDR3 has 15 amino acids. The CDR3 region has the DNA TGTGCCAGTATTAAGAACAGGGACGAGGACGGGGAGCTGTTTTTT. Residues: CASIKNRDEDGELFF.

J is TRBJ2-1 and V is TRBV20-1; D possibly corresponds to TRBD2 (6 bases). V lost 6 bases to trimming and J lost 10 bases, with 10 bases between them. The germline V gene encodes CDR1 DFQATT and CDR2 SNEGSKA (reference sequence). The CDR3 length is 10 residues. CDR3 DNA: TGCAGTGCAATAGCGGAAGAGCAGTTCTTC. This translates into CSAIAEEQFF.

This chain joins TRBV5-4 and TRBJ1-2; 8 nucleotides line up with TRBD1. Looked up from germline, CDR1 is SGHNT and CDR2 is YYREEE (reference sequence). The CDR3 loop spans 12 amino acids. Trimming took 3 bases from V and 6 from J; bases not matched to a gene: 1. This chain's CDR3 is CASSSTGDGYTF. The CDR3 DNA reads TGTGCCAGCAGCTCGACAGGGGATGGCTACACCTTC.